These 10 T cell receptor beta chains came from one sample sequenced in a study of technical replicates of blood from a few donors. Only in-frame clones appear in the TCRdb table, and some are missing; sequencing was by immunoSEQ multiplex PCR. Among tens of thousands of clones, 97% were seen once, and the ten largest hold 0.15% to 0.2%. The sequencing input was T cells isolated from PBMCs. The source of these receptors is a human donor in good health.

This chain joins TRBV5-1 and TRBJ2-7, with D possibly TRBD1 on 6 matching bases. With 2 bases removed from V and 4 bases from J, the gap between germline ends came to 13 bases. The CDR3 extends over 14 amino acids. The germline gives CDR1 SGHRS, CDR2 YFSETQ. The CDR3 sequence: CASSFGTLTYEQYF. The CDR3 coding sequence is TGCGCCAGCAGCTTTGGGACACTGACTTACGAGCAGTACTTC. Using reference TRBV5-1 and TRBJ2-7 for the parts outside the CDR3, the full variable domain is KAGVTQTPRYLIKTRGQQVTLSCSPISGHRSVSWYQQTPGQGLQFLFEYFSETQRNKGNFPGRFSGRQFSNSRSEMNVSTLELGDSALYLCASSFGTLTYEQYFGPGTRLTVT.

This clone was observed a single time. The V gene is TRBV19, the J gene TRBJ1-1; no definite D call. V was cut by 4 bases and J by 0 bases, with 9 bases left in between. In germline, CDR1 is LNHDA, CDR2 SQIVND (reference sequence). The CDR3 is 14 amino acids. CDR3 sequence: CASSNSGVNTEAFF. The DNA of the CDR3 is TGTGCCAGTAGTAATAGCGGGGTGAACACTGAAGCTTTCTTT.

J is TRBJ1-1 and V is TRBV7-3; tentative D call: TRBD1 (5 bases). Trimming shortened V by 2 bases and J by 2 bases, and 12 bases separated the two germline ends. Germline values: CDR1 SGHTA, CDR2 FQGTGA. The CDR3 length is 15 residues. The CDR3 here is CASSLGRASNTEAFF. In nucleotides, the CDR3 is TGTGCCAGCAGCTTAGGCAGGGCCTCAAACACTGAAGCTTTCTTT.

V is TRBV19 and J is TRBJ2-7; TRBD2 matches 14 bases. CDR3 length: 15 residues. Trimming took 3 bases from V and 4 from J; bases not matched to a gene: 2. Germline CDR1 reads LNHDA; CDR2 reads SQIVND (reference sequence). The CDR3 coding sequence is TGTGCCAGTAGTATTGGGACTAGCGGGAGATACGAGCAGTACTTC. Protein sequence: CASSIGTSGRYEQYF.

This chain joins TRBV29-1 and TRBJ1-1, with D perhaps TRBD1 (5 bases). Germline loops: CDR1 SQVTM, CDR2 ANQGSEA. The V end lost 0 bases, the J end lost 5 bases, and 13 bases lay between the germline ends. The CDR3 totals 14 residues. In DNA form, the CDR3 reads TGCAGCGTTGAAGAGCCCTGGGGGGGAACTGAAGCTTTCTTT. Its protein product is CSVEEPWGGTEAFF. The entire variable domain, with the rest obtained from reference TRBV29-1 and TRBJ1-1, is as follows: SAVISQKPSRDICQRGTSLTIQCQVDSQVTMMFWYRQQPGQSLTLIATANQGSEATYESGFVIDKFPISRPNLTFSTLTVSNMSPEDSSIYLCSVEEPWGGTEAFFGQGTRLTVV.

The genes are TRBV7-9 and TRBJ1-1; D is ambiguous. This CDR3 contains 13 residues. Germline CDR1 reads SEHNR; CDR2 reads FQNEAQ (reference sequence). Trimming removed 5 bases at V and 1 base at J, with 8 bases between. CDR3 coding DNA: TGTGCCAGCAGCCCCCAGGCGAACACTGAAGCTTTCTTT. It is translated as CASSPQANTEAFF. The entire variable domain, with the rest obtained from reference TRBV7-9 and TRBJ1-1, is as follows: DTGVSQNPRHKITKRGQNVTFRCDPISEHNRLYWYRQTLGQGPEFLTYFQNEAQLEKSRLLSDRFSAERPKGSFSTLEIQRTEQGDSAMYLCASSPQANTEAFFGQGTRLTVV.

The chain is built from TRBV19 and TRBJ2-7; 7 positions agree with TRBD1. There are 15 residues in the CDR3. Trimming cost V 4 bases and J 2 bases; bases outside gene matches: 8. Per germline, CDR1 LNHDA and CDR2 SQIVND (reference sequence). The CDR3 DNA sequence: TGTGCCAGTAGTACAGGGACAGCGCCAACCTACGAGCAGTACTTC. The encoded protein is CASSTGTAPTYEQYF.

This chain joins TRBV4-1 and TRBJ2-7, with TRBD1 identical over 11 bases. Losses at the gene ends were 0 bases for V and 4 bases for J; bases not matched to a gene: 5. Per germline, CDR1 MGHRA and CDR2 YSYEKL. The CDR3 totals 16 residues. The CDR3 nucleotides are TGCGCCAGCAGCCAAGAAGGACAGGGGGCCCTGTACGAGCAGTACTTC. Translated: CASSQEGQGALYEQYF.

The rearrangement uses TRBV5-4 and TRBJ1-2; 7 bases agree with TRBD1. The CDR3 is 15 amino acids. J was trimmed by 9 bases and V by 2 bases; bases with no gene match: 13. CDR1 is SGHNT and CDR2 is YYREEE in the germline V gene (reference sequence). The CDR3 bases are TGTGCCAGCAGCTTCTACCTTGGACAGGTGATGAGCTACACCTTC. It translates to CASSFYLGQVMSYTF.

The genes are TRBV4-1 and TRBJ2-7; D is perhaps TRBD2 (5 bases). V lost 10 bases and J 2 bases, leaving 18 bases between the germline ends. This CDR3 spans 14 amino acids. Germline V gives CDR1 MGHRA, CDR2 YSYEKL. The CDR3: CATAVKDGAYEQYF. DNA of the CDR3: TGCGCCACCGCGGTGAAAGACGGGGCCTACGAGCAGTACTTC.